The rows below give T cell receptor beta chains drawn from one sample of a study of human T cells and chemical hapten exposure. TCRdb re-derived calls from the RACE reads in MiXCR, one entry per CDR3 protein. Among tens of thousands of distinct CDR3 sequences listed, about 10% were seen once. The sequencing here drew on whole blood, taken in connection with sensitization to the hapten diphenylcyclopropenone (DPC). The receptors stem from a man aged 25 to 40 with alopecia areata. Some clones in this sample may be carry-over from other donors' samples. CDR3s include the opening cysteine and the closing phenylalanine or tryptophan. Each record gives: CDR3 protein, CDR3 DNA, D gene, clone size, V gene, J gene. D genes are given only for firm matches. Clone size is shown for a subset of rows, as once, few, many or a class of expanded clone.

CDR3 protein: CASSLGVGEAFF; CDR3 DNA: TGTGCCAGCAGTCTCGGGGTCGGTGAAGCTTTCTTT; D gene: -; clone size: many; V gene: TRBV2; J gene: TRBJ1-1
CDR3 protein: CASSLGGTGTGELFF; CDR3 DNA: TGTGCCAGCAGCTTAGGTGGGACAGGCACCGGGGAGCTGTTTTTT; D gene: TRBD1; clone size: -; V gene: TRBV7-6; J gene: TRBJ2-2
CDR3 protein: CASSTLPGGLVFANTGELFF; CDR3 DNA: TGTGCCAGCAGCACCCTCCCGGGGGGGCTAGTGTTCGCGAACACCGGGGAGCTGTTTTTT; D gene: TRBD2; clone size: many; V gene: TRBV7-8; J gene: TRBJ2-2
CDR3 protein: CSARDAGPGQGTEAFF; CDR3 DNA: TGCAGTGCTAGAGATGCGGGGCCGGGACAGGGCACTGAAGCTTTCTTT; D gene: TRBD1; clone size: few; V gene: TRBV20-1; J gene: TRBJ1-1
CDR3 protein: CASGNRLAGSQETQYF; CDR3 DNA: TGTGCCAGCGGGAATCGACTAGCGGGAAGCCAAGAGACCCAGTACTTC; D gene: TRBD2; clone size: few; V gene: TRBV12-3/TRBV12-4; J gene: TRBJ2-5
CDR3 protein: CASSLRTGREQYF; CDR3 DNA: TGTGCCAGCAGTTTACGGACAGGGAGGGAGCAGTACTTC; D gene: TRBD1; clone size: -; V gene: TRBV12-3/TRBV12-4; J gene: TRBJ2-7
CDR3 protein: CASRTGDNQPQHF; CDR3 DNA: TGTGCCAGTCGGACAGGGGACAATCAGCCCCAGCATTTT; D gene: TRBD1; clone size: few; V gene: TRBV6-2/TRBV6-3; J gene: TRBJ1-5
CDR3 protein: CASSHNMNRNTEAFF; CDR3 DNA: TGTGCCAGCAGTCACAATATGAACCGGAACACTGAAGCTTTCTTT; D gene: -; clone size: many; V gene: TRBV6-5; J gene: TRBJ1-1
CDR3 protein: CASSVAREGYTF; CDR3 DNA: TGTGCCAGCAGCGTAGCGAGAGAAGGCTACACCTTC; D gene: -; clone size: few; V gene: TRBV9; J gene: TRBJ1-2
CDR3 protein: CSARGTTGLLYEQYF; CDR3 DNA: TGCAGTGCTAGAGGGACGACGGGGCTACTCTACGAGCAGTACTTC; D gene: -; clone size: -; V gene: TRBV20-1; J gene: TRBJ2-7
CDR3 protein: CASSTSSYNEQFF; CDR3 DNA: TGTGCCAGCAGCACGAGCTCCTACAATGAGCAGTTCTTC; D gene: -; clone size: few; V gene: TRBV6-2/TRBV6-3; J gene: TRBJ2-1
CDR3 protein: CASSLTANTEAFF; CDR3 DNA: TGTGCCAGCAGCCTGACAGCGAACACTGAAGCTTTCTTT; D gene: -; clone size: -; V gene: TRBV7-9; J gene: TRBJ1-1
CDR3 protein: CASSLPSRNEQFF; CDR3 DNA: TGTGCCAGCAGCTTACCGTCTAGGAATGAGCAGTTCTTC; D gene: -; clone size: many; V gene: TRBV7-9; J gene: TRBJ2-1
CDR3 protein: CASSEDPTRATNEKLFF; CDR3 DNA: TGCGCCAGCAGCGAGGACCCTACTAGGGCAACTAATGAAAAACTGTTTTTT; D gene: -; clone size: many; V gene: TRBV4-1; J gene: TRBJ1-4
CDR3 protein: CASSSKNGYTF; CDR3 DNA: TGTGCCAGCAGCAGTAAGAATGGCTACACCTTC; D gene: -; clone size: many; V gene: TRBV28; J gene: TRBJ1-2
CDR3 protein: CASSSSTGRAGELFF; CDR3 DNA: TGTGCCAGTAGTTCGTCTACAGGGCGGGCCGGGGAGCTGTTTTTT; D gene: -; clone size: -; V gene: TRBV19; J gene: TRBJ2-2
CDR3 protein: CASAHPGEQYF; CDR3 DNA: TGTGCCAGCGCACATCCGGGGGAGCAGTACTTC; D gene: -; clone size: few; V gene: TRBV12-3/TRBV12-4; J gene: TRBJ2-7
CDR3 protein: CASSETYYEQYF; CDR3 DNA: TGTGCCAGCAGTGAGACGTACTACGAGCAGTACTTC; D gene: -; clone size: -; V gene: TRBV7-2; J gene: TRBJ2-7
CDR3 protein: CASSLQFLAGELFF; CDR3 DNA: TGTGCCAGCAGCTTACAATTCCTCGCCGGGGAGCTGTTTTTT; D gene: -; clone size: many; V gene: TRBV7-6; J gene: TRBJ2-2
CDR3 protein: CATRWGGELFF; CDR3 DNA: TGTGCCACCCGGTGGGGCGGGGAGCTGTTTTTT; D gene: -; clone size: many; V gene: TRBV15; J gene: TRBJ2-2
CDR3 protein: CASSLDGSSYNEQFF; CDR3 DNA: TGCGCCAGCAGCTTGGATGGGAGCTCCTACAATGAGCAGTTCTTC; D gene: -; clone size: many; V gene: TRBV5-1; J gene: TRBJ2-1
CDR3 protein: CASSLGTSPPTDTQYF; CDR3 DNA: TGTGCCAGCAGCCTCGGGACTAGCCCTCCCACAGATACGCAGTATTTT; D gene: TRBD2; clone size: many; V gene: TRBV5-5; J gene: TRBJ2-3
CDR3 protein: CSARDWQGSYEQYF; CDR3 DNA: TGCAGTGCTAGAGATTGGCAGGGATCCTACGAGCAGTACTTC; D gene: -; clone size: -; V gene: TRBV20-1; J gene: TRBJ2-7
CDR3 protein: CASSPGTGSLRNTGELFF; CDR3 DNA: TGTGCCAGCAGCCCCGGGACAGGGTCCCTAAGGAACACCGGGGAGCTGTTTTTT; D gene: TRBD1; clone size: few; V gene: TRBV7-6; J gene: TRBJ2-2
CDR3 protein: CSATGLAGGSYNEQFF; CDR3 DNA: TGCAGTGCTACTGGACTAGCGGGGGGATCCTACAATGAGCAGTTCTTC; D gene: TRBD2; clone size: many; V gene: TRBV20-1; J gene: TRBJ2-1
CDR3 protein: CASSYWQITYNEQFF; CDR3 DNA: TGTGCCAGCAGTTACTGGCAGATTACCTACAATGAGCAGTTCTTC; D gene: -; clone size: few; V gene: TRBV6-2/TRBV6-3; J gene: TRBJ2-1
CDR3 protein: CASSWGRQPQHF; CDR3 DNA: TGTGCCAGCAGTTGGGGCAGGCAGCCCCAGCATTTT; D gene: -; clone size: few; V gene: TRBV28; J gene: TRBJ1-5
CDR3 protein: CASSPTPLNGELFF; CDR3 DNA: TGCGCCAGCAGCCCTACTCCCCTGAACGGGGAGCTGTTTTTT; D gene: -; clone size: -; V gene: TRBV4-3; J gene: TRBJ2-2
CDR3 protein: CASSRESSGNTIYF; CDR3 DNA: TGTGCCAGCAGCCGCGAGAGCTCTGGAAACACCATATATTTT; D gene: -; clone size: -; V gene: TRBV7-2; J gene: TRBJ1-3
CDR3 protein: CASTKARGQPGNSPLHF; CDR3 DNA: TGTGCCAGTACGAAAGCCCGCGGACAGCCAGGGAATTCACCCCTCCACTTT; D gene: -; clone size: many; V gene: TRBV19; J gene: TRBJ1-6
CDR3 protein: CATSRGQNSPLHF; CDR3 DNA: TGTGCCACCAGCCGGGGACAAAATTCACCCCTCCACTTT; D gene: -; clone size: many; V gene: TRBV15; J gene: TRBJ1-6
CDR3 protein: CASSLLQGYTF; CDR3 DNA: TGTGCCAGCAGCTTACTCCAAGGCTACACCTTC; D gene: -; clone size: -; V gene: TRBV7-9; J gene: TRBJ1-2
CDR3 protein: CASSLKAGPAYNEQFF; CDR3 DNA: TGTGCCAGCAGCTTAAAGGCGGGACCCGCCTACAATGAGCAGTTCTTC; D gene: -; clone size: many; V gene: TRBV7-3; J gene: TRBJ2-1
CDR3 protein: CASSSDRVGEAFF; CDR3 DNA: TGTGCCAGCAGTTCTGACAGGGTTGGTGAAGCTTTCTTT; D gene: TRBD1; clone size: many; V gene: TRBV6-6; J gene: TRBJ1-1
CDR3 protein: CAISNGQGPTYEQYF; CDR3 DNA: TGTGCCATCAGCAACGGACAGGGGCCTACCTACGAGCAGTACTTC; D gene: TRBD1; clone size: -; V gene: TRBV10-3; J gene: TRBJ2-7
CDR3 protein: CASSAHRGLTDTQYF; CDR3 DNA: TGTGCCAGCAGTGCCCACAGGGGGCTGACAGATACGCAGTATTTT; D gene: TRBD1; clone size: -; V gene: TRBV25-1; J gene: TRBJ2-3
CDR3 protein: CATSRESSYNSPLHF; CDR3 DNA: TGTGCCACCAGCAGAGAAAGCTCCTATAATTCACCCCTCCACTTT; D gene: -; clone size: many; V gene: TRBV15; J gene: TRBJ1-6
CDR3 protein: CASSPEDSRGDTQYF; CDR3 DNA: TGTGCCAGCAGTCCCGAGGACAGTAGAGGGGATACGCAGTATTTT; D gene: -; clone size: few; V gene: TRBV27; J gene: TRBJ2-3
CDR3 protein: CASSGDTNYGYTF; CDR3 DNA: TGTGCCAGCAGCGGGGACACTAACTATGGCTACACCTTC; D gene: -; clone size: many; V gene: TRBV5-6; J gene: TRBJ1-2
CDR3 protein: CASSPGLAGDNEQFF; CDR3 DNA: TGTGCCAGCAGCCCCGGACTAGCGGGAGACAATGAGCAGTTCTTC; D gene: TRBD2; clone size: -; V gene: TRBV7-3; J gene: TRBJ2-1
CDR3 protein: CAWTGGTGELFF; CDR3 DNA: TGTGCCTGGACAGGGGGCACCGGGGAGCTGTTTTTT; D gene: TRBD1; clone size: few; V gene: TRBV30; J gene: TRBJ2-2
CDR3 protein: CASSRPLSGANVLTF; CDR3 DNA: TGTGCCAGCAGTAGACCGTTGTCTGGGGCCAACGTCCTGACTTTC; D gene: -; clone size: few; V gene: TRBV28; J gene: TRBJ2-6
CDR3 protein: CASSYVEETQYF; CDR3 DNA: TGTGCCAGCAGTTACGTGGAAGAGACCCAGTACTTC; D gene: -; clone size: -; V gene: TRBV6-2/TRBV6-3; J gene: TRBJ2-5
CDR3 protein: CSAKGTSGFHEQYF; CDR3 DNA: TGCAGTGCCAAAGGGACTAGCGGGTTCCACGAGCAGTACTTC; D gene: TRBD2; clone size: -; V gene: TRBV20-1; J gene: TRBJ2-7
CDR3 protein: CASSVGGANTGELFF; CDR3 DNA: TGTGCCAGCAGCGTAGGAGGCGCGAACACCGGGGAGCTGTTTTTT; D gene: -; clone size: many; V gene: TRBV9; J gene: TRBJ2-2
CDR3 protein: CASSQDFGRLSGNTIYF; CDR3 DNA: TGTGCCAGCAGCCAAGATTTCGGCCGCCTCTCTGGAAACACCATATATTTT; D gene: -; clone size: many; V gene: TRBV14; J gene: TRBJ1-3
CDR3 protein: CASSPGTPTGELFF; CDR3 DNA: TGTGCCAGCAGCCCCGGGACCCCCACCGGGGAGCTGTTTTTT; D gene: -; clone size: many; V gene: TRBV7-8; J gene: TRBJ2-2
CDR3 protein: CASSRSEGTSGFTDTQYF; CDR3 DNA: TGCGCCAGCAGCCGAAGTGAGGGGACTAGCGGATTCACAGATACGCAGTATTTT; D gene: TRBD2; clone size: many; V gene: TRBV4-1; J gene: TRBJ2-3
CDR3 protein: CASSFPGTALQETQYF; CDR3 DNA: TGTGCCAGCAGCTTTCCGGGGACAGCCTTACAAGAGACCCAGTACTTC; D gene: TRBD1; clone size: many; V gene: TRBV7-9; J gene: TRBJ2-5
CDR3 protein: CASSLNSGGSTDTQYF; CDR3 DNA: TGTGCCAGCAGCCTCAACAGTGGGGGTAGCACAGATACGCAGTATTTT; D gene: -; clone size: many; V gene: TRBV7-6; J gene: TRBJ2-3
CDR3 protein: CASSRVGQGTYNEQFF; CDR3 DNA: TGTGCCAGCAGCCGGGTAGGACAGGGGACCTACAATGAGCAGTTCTTC; D gene: TRBD1; clone size: few; V gene: TRBV7-2; J gene: TRBJ2-1
CDR3 protein: CASISVNTEAFF; CDR3 DNA: TGTGCCAGCATTTCCGTGAACACTGAAGCTTTCTTT; D gene: -; clone size: many; V gene: TRBV27; J gene: TRBJ1-1
CDR3 protein: CASSLYPRITGTGPYRYNEQFF; CDR3 DNA: TGTGCCAGCAGTTTATATCCAAGGATAACCGGGACAGGGCCTTATAGATACAATGAGCAGTTCTTC; D gene: TRBD1; clone size: many; V gene: TRBV27; J gene: TRBJ2-1
CDR3 protein: CSARISYNEQFF; CDR3 DNA: TGCAGTGCTAGAATCTCATACAATGAGCAGTTCTTC; D gene: -; clone size: -; V gene: TRBV20-1; J gene: TRBJ2-1
CDR3 protein: CASSQERGLNTEAFF; CDR3 DNA: TGCGCCAGCAGCCAAGAAAGGGGATTGAACACTGAAGCTTTCTTT; D gene: -; clone size: many; V gene: TRBV4-3; J gene: TRBJ1-1
CDR3 protein: CSASSGGREETQYF; CDR3 DNA: TGCAGTGCCAGTAGCGGGGGGCGAGAAGAGACCCAGTACTTC; D gene: TRBD2; clone size: many; V gene: TRBV20-1; J gene: TRBJ2-5
CDR3 protein: CSALDLVTQYF; CDR3 DNA: TGCAGTGCACTCGACCTCGTTACGCAGTATTTT; D gene: -; clone size: many; V gene: TRBV20-1; J gene: TRBJ2-3
CDR3 protein: CASGQSSGVVAKNIQYF; CDR3 DNA: TGTGCCAGCGGTCAGTCTAGCGGAGTCGTAGCCAAAAACATTCAGTACTTC; D gene: TRBD2; clone size: many; V gene: TRBV6-1; J gene: TRBJ2-4
CDR3 protein: CASSENPPNAEAFF; CDR3 DNA: TGTGCCAGCAGTGAAAATCCCCCGAACGCTGAAGCTTTCTTT; D gene: -; clone size: many; V gene: TRBV2; J gene: TRBJ1-1
CDR3 protein: CASSVEAAGTQYF; CDR3 DNA: TGTGCCAGCAGCGTAGAAGCCGCCGGGACCCAGTACTTC; D gene: -; clone size: many; V gene: TRBV9; J gene: TRBJ2-5